The T cell receptor (beta chain) described here comes from a study of OX40 agonist ivuxolimab in advanced cancers. V lost 8 bases, J lost 8 bases, and 7 bases stayed unmatched. CDR3 size: 14 residues. Germline-derived CDR1 and CDR2 are MDHEN and SYDVKM. The assay was immunoSEQ multiplex PCR, and TCRdb's table has in-frame clones only and misses some. The sample has roughly 90,000 clones, roughly 93% seen once. This TCR was recovered from an adult with an advanced solid tumor such as melanoma, head and neck, liver or kidney cancer. Sequences were derived from CD4+ or CD8+ T cells sorted from blood, sampled in a trial of the OX40 agonist ivuxolimab. The chain links TRBV28 to TRBJ2-1; 12 nucleotides agree with TRBD2. The CDR3 DNA is TGTGCCAGCGGCAGACTAGCGGGAGTCCATGAGCAGTTCTTC. Translated, it gives CASGRLAGVHEQFF.